This T cell receptor (beta chain) was sequenced during a study of molecular identifiers for immune sequencing clone quantification. Details on this clonotype: The target antigen is unknown.

TCRdb independently ran MiXCR on the PCR reads; one entry per CDR3 protein. The table records 460,000 or so distinct CDR3 sequences, roughly 25% of them present only once. Findings and limits, study-wide: Highly expanded clones may be undercounted when identical TCR molecules share barcodes.

This CDR3 has 14 amino acids. Trimming took 5 bases from V and 6 from J, leaving 14 bases between them. In germline, CDR1 is LNHDA, CDR2 SQIVND (reference sequence). The gene calls are TRBV19 and TRBJ1-5; no definite D call. The receptor's source is a human donor in good health. Some libraries in this study had Jurkat cell RNA spiked in. The sample taken for sequencing was naive CD8+ T cells from blood, with Jurkat cell RNA spiked in. Subset given: FACS-sorted CD8+CD4-CCR7+CD45RA+ naive T cells. The CDR3, as DNA: TGTGCCAGTAGTTCGGAGGAGGCTGGTCAGCCCCAGCATTTT. It codes for CASSSEEAGQPQHF. The complete variable domain, with remaining parts taken from reference TRBV19 and TRBJ1-5, reads DGGITQSPKYLFRKEGQNVTLSCEQNLNHDAMYWYRQDPGQGLRLIYYSQIVNDFQKGDIAEGYSVSREKKESFPLTVTSAQKNPTAFYLCASSSEEAGQPQHFGDGTRLSIL.